This T cell receptor (beta chain) came from a study of blood T cell repertoires in COVID-19. About the study: Spain, Italy and the United States supplied samples that represented acute and convalescent COVID-19. PBMCs, B-cell-depleted T cells, or T cells were the source of the cDNA or gDNA that made up the material.

In the original analysis: From reference gene primer amplification, estimates of nucleated cell counts were derived. Generated by immunoSEQ multiplex PCR, the TCRdb table keeps only in-frame clones and is missing some. V and J calls and clone size come straight from that table; D and trimming were deduced from the DNA. The sample includes 85,000 to 120,000 clones, 70% to 90% of them seen just once. V dropped 7 bases and J dropped 5; count of bases not matched to a gene: 3. The CDR3 runs 12 residues. Germline CDR1 is SQVTM and CDR2 is ANQGSEA. The table lists this clone with a few counts. The chain is built from TRBV29-1 and TRBJ2-1, with 9 bases matching TRBD1. The TCR comes from a man aged 50-59 years with active COVID-19. Sequenced input: peripheral blood. The CDR3 here is CSGRQGDNEQFF. The CDR3 nucleotides read TGCAGCGGCCGACAGGGGGACAATGAGCAGTTCTTC.